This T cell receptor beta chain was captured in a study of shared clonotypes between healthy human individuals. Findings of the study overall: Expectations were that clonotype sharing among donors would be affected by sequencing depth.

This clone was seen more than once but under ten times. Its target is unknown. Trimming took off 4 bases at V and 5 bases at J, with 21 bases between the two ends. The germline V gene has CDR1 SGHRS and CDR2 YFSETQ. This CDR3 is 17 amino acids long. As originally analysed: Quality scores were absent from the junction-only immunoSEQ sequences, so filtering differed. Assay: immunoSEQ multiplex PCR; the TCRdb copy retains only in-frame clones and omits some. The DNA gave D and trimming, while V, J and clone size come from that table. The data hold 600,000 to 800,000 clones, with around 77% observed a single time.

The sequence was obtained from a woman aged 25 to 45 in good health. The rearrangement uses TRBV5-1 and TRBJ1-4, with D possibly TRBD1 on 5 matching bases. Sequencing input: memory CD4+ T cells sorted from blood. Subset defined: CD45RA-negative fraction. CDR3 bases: TGCGCCAGCAGCCCCCGCAACCTAAGCAAGGGGAATGAAAAACTGTTTTTT. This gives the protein CASSPRNLSKGNEKLFF.